These T cell receptor beta chains were read from a single sample in a study of cytomegalovirus exposure and HLA in healthy donors. Only in-frame clones appear in the TCRdb table, and some are missing; sequencing was by immunoSEQ multiplex PCR. The table has 150,000 to 200,000 clones, over 65% seen once. The sample consisted of PBMCs. All receptors derive from a man between 18 and 29 years old in good health and CMV-seronegative. The CDR3 runs from the conserved cysteine through the conserved F or W. The order of the fields is J gene, D gene, V gene, clone size, CDR3 DNA, CDR3 protein. The D gene is left open where the match is weak. Clone size is shown for a subset of rows, as once, few, many or a class of expanded clone.

J gene: TRBJ2-2
D gene: TRBD1
V gene: TRBV2
clone size: -
CDR3 DNA: TGTGCCAGCAGGACGACAGGGTCGGGCGGGGAGCTGTTTTTT
CDR3 protein: CASRTTGSGGELFF

J gene: TRBJ1-5
D gene: -
V gene: TRBV2
clone size: -
CDR3 DNA: TGTGCCAGCAGGAAAGGGGGGGTAGGACAGCCCCAGCATTTT
CDR3 protein: CASRKGGVGQPQHF

J gene: TRBJ2-1
D gene: -
V gene: TRBV7-9
clone size: few
CDR3 DNA: TGTGCCAGCAGCTCCTCAGGGGGGCGCGGGAATGAGCAGTTCTTC
CDR3 protein: CASSSSGGRGNEQFF

J gene: TRBJ2-1
D gene: TRBD2
V gene: TRBV10-3
clone size: -
CDR3 DNA: TGTGCCATCAGTGGGCTAGCGGGGGGAGGATTTCAGGGCAATGAGCAGTTCTTC
CDR3 protein: CAISGLAGGGFQGNEQFF

J gene: TRBJ1-4
D gene: TRBD1
V gene: TRBV28
clone size: -
CDR3 DNA: TGTGCCAGCAGTTTACTGGGACAGCCCTCAACTAATGAAAAACTGTTTTTT
CDR3 protein: CASSLLGQPSTNEKLFF

J gene: TRBJ2-1
D gene: TRBD2
V gene: TRBV6-1
clone size: once
CDR3 DNA: TGTGCCAGCAGACAGGGAGGACTAGCGGACAATGAGCAGTTCTTC
CDR3 protein: CASRQGGLADNEQFF

J gene: TRBJ1-4
D gene: TRBD1
V gene: TRBV11-2
clone size: once
CDR3 DNA: TGTGCCAGCAGCCTCGGGACAGGACGGGAAAAACTGTTTTTT
CDR3 protein: CASSLGTGREKLFF

J gene: TRBJ1-1
D gene: -
V gene: TRBV4-2
clone size: once
CDR3 DNA: TGTGCCAGCAGCCAAGATGGGCCTCGTTCAGGGAACACTGAAGCTTTCTTT
CDR3 protein: CASSQDGPRSGNTEAFF

J gene: TRBJ2-7
D gene: -
V gene: TRBV5-5
clone size: -
CDR3 DNA: TGTGCCAGCAGACTTGCTCCACCCTACGAGCAGTACTTC
CDR3 protein: CASRLAPPYEQYF

J gene: TRBJ1-2
D gene: -
V gene: TRBV7-8
clone size: -
CDR3 DNA: TGTGCCAGCAGTTCGGCAGGGGCTTACGGCTACACCTTC
CDR3 protein: CASSSAGAYGYTF

J gene: TRBJ1-2
D gene: -
V gene: TRBV5-1
clone size: -
CDR3 DNA: TGCGCCAGCAGCTTGGACCAGTACTATGGCTACACCTTC
CDR3 protein: CASSLDQYYGYTF

J gene: TRBJ2-6
D gene: -
V gene: TRBV5-8
clone size: -
CDR3 DNA: TGTGCCAGCAGCCCGGGGACACACTCTGGGGCCAACGTCCTGACTTTC
CDR3 protein: CASSPGTHSGANVLTF

J gene: TRBJ2-3
D gene: TRBD1
V gene: TRBV9
clone size: -
CDR3 DNA: TGTGCCAGCAGCGTTTGGACAGGGACAAGCACAGATACGCAGTATTTT
CDR3 protein: CASSVWTGTSTDTQYF

J gene: TRBJ2-2
D gene: TRBD2
V gene: TRBV5-6
clone size: -
CDR3 DNA: TGTGCCAGCAACAGACTAGCGGGAGCGGATGACGGGGAGCCGTTTTTT
CDR3 protein: CASNRLAGADDGEPFF

J gene: TRBJ1-2
D gene: TRBD1
V gene: TRBV4-2
clone size: -
CDR3 DNA: TGTGCCAGCAGCCAAGATGGAGGGGGCATAGACTATGGCTACACCTTC
CDR3 protein: CASSQDGGGIDYGYTF

J gene: TRBJ2-2
D gene: -
V gene: TRBV6-4
clone size: -
CDR3 DNA: TGTGCCAGCAGTGTAACGAACACCGGGGAGCTGTTTTTT
CDR3 protein: CASSVTNTGELFF

J gene: TRBJ1-1
D gene: -
V gene: TRBV2
clone size: -
CDR3 DNA: TGTGCCAGCAGTGAAGAGCCTATGAACACTGAAGCTTTCTTT
CDR3 protein: CASSEEPMNTEAFF

J gene: TRBJ2-5
D gene: TRBD2
V gene: TRBV7-3
clone size: -
CDR3 DNA: TGTGCCAGCAGCCCCGGACTAGCGGGGGGGCAAGAGACCCAGTACTTC
CDR3 protein: CASSPGLAGGQETQYF

J gene: TRBJ1-5
D gene: -
V gene: TRBV23-1
clone size: few
CDR3 DNA: TGCGCCAGCCGTGGGAGGGGCGGCAATCAGCCCCAGCATTTT
CDR3 protein: CASRGRGGNQPQHF

J gene: TRBJ2-3
D gene: -
V gene: TRBV30
clone size: -
CDR3 DNA: TGTGCCTGGAGTGTAGGGGGAGATACGCAGTATTTT
CDR3 protein: CAWSVGGDTQYF

J gene: TRBJ2-4
D gene: TRBD2
V gene: TRBV11-2
clone size: -
CDR3 DNA: TGTGCCAGCAGCCCGGGCGGGGGAGTCGGCATTCAGTACTTC
CDR3 protein: CASSPGGGVGIQYF

J gene: TRBJ2-1
D gene: TRBD1
V gene: TRBV6-1
clone size: -
CDR3 DNA: TGTGCCAGCACCCGGGACAGTTACAATGAGCAGTTCTTC
CDR3 protein: CASTRDSYNEQFF

J gene: TRBJ1-3
D gene: TRBD1
V gene: TRBV30
clone size: few
CDR3 DNA: TGTGCCTGGAGCCCTGGGACAGTTGGAAACACCATATATTTT
CDR3 protein: CAWSPGTVGNTIYF

J gene: TRBJ1-2
D gene: -
V gene: TRBV30
clone size: -
CDR3 DNA: TGTGCCTGGAGGCACAGGGTGGGTTACTACACCTTC
CDR3 protein: CAWRHRVGYYTF

J gene: TRBJ2-5
D gene: TRBD2
V gene: TRBV5-1
clone size: -
CDR3 DNA: TGCGCCAGCAGCTTGGGGGAGGGGCAAGAGACCCAGTACTTC
CDR3 protein: CASSLGEGQETQYF

J gene: TRBJ2-2
D gene: -
V gene: TRBV30
clone size: -
CDR3 DNA: TGTGCCTGGAATCACGGCGGGGAGCTGTTTTTT
CDR3 protein: CAWNHGGELFF

J gene: TRBJ1-2
D gene: TRBD1
V gene: TRBV9
clone size: once
CDR3 DNA: TGTGCCAGCAGCGAGGGGACAGTCCGTGGCTACACCTTC
CDR3 protein: CASSEGTVRGYTF

J gene: TRBJ2-1
D gene: TRBD1
V gene: TRBV5-1
clone size: -
CDR3 DNA: TGCGCCAGCAGCACCGCCGGGACAGGATCCTACAATGAGCAGTTCTTC
CDR3 protein: CASSTAGTGSYNEQFF

J gene: TRBJ1-3
D gene: TRBD1
V gene: TRBV5-1
clone size: -
CDR3 DNA: TGCGCCAGCAGGGGGACAGCTAACTCTGGAAACACCATATATTTT
CDR3 protein: CASRGTANSGNTIYF

J gene: TRBJ1-5
D gene: TRBD1
V gene: TRBV28
clone size: -
CDR3 DNA: TGTGCCAGCAGGCCAGACAGGGGACGGAATCAGCCCCAGCATTTT
CDR3 protein: CASRPDRGRNQPQHF

J gene: TRBJ1-5
D gene: TRBD1
V gene: TRBV28
clone size: -
CDR3 DNA: TGTGCCAGCAGTCACGGACAGGACTGGCGTCAGCCCCAGCATTTT
CDR3 protein: CASSHGQDWRQPQHF

J gene: TRBJ1-1
D gene: -
V gene: TRBV6-5
clone size: -
CDR3 DNA: TGTGCCAGCAGTTACGGAGGTATGAACACTGAAGCTTTCTTT
CDR3 protein: CASSYGGMNTEAFF

J gene: TRBJ2-5
D gene: TRBD2
V gene: TRBV13
clone size: once
CDR3 DNA: TGTGCCAGCAGCTTCGAAGCGGGGGGCAGGGAGACCCAGTACTTC
CDR3 protein: CASSFEAGGRETQYF

J gene: TRBJ2-2
D gene: -
V gene: TRBV28
clone size: -
CDR3 DNA: TGTGCCAGCGGGGTTGGGGAGTCTGGTGGGCTGTTTTTT
CDR3 protein: CASGVGESGGLFF

J gene: TRBJ1-2
D gene: TRBD1
V gene: TRBV30
clone size: few
CDR3 DNA: TGTGCCTGGAGTGTAGGGACAGTGGGACGTGGCTACACCTTC
CDR3 protein: CAWSVGTVGRGYTF

J gene: TRBJ2-1
D gene: -
V gene: TRBV27
clone size: -
CDR3 DNA: TGTGCCAGCAGTTTTTGGGAGGTTACACGCAATGAGCAGTTCTTC
CDR3 protein: CASSFWEVTRNEQFF

J gene: TRBJ1-6
D gene: -
V gene: TRBV18
clone size: few
CDR3 DNA: TGTGCCAGCTCCCAACAGGCAGTTAATTCACCCCTCCACTTT
CDR3 protein: CASSQQAVNSPLHF

J gene: TRBJ2-6
D gene: -
V gene: TRBV6-6
clone size: -
CDR3 DNA: TGTGCCAGCAGTTCTAACTCTGGGGCCAACGTCCTGACTTTC
CDR3 protein: CASSSNSGANVLTF

J gene: TRBJ2-7
D gene: TRBD2
V gene: TRBV5-1
clone size: once
CDR3 DNA: TGCGCCAGCAGCCAACTAGCGGGAGTCTACGAGCAGTACTTC
CDR3 protein: CASSQLAGVYEQYF

J gene: TRBJ1-6
D gene: -
V gene: TRBV30
clone size: -
CDR3 DNA: TGTGCCTGGACCCCCTCCCTTAATTCACCCCTCCACTTT
CDR3 protein: CAWTPSLNSPLHF